The clone carrying this T cell receptor (beta chain) was detected a few times. As yet, its antigen is unknown. This CDR3 contains 14 residues. The trim removed 1 base at V and 5 bases at J, leaving 2 bases unmatched. Per the germline V gene, CDR1 is PRHDT and CDR2 is FYEKMQ (reference sequence). Sequenced material consisted of expressed TCRB transcripts (all of the isolated RNA was reverse transcribed). Clones were sequenced by immunoSEQ multiplex PCR, and TCRdb holds only the in-frame ones, with some missing. The sample contains around 250,000 clones, roughly 30% of which appear only once. The data derive from a study of beta chain features in type 1 diabetes. Broader study findings: A greater similarity of naive, central memory and Treg TCRB repertoires was seen among patients than among healthy donors.

It was one heparinised blood draw, averaging about 116 mL, that each donor gave. The receptor's source is a man aged 25-45 years in good health. The sample consisted of central memory CD4+ T cells from blood. The V call is TRBV13, the J call TRBJ2-1, with TRBD2 identical over 7 bases. The CDR3 sequence: CASSLDLADNEQFF. The CDR3 region has the DNA TGTGCCAGCAGCTTAGACCTAGCGGACAATGAGCAGTTCTTC. The full variable domain, completed using reference TRBV13 and TRBJ2-1, is AAGVIQSPRHLIKEKRETATLKCYPIPRHDTVYWYQQGPGQDPQFLISFYEKMQSDKGSIPDRFSAQQFSDYHSELNMSSLELGDSALYFCASSLDLADNEQFFGPGTRLTVL.